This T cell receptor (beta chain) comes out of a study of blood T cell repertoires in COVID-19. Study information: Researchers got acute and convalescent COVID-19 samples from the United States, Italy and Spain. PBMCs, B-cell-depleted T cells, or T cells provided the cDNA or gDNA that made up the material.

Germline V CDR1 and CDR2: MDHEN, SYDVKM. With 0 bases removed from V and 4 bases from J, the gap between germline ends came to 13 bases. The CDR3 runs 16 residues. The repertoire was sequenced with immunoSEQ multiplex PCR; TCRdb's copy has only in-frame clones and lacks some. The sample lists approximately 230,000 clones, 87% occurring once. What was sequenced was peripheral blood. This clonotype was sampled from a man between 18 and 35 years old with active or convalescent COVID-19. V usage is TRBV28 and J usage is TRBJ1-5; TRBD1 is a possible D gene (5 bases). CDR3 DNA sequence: TGTGCCAGCAGTTTATGGGGGCAGGAAGGTAATCAGCCCCAGCATTTT. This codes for CASSLWGQEGNQPQHF.